These 7 T cell receptor beta chains originate from one sample sequenced in a study of Ad26.COV2.S vaccination and SARS-CoV-2 variants (dated by TCRdb to the early 2020s). The treatment or condition label, as the study defines it: 15 to 20 received Ad26.COV2.S at low or high dose, single or two shots; about 5 received placebo; per-sample allocation not given. For vaccine and placebo recipients, repertoires were sequenced using samples collected on day 63 after the first injection. Library preparation used the immunoSEQ multiplex PCR assay. In its TCRdb copy, this immuneACCESS table keeps in-frame sequences only and misses some clones. Where compared with another copy, unresolved V genes explain less than half of these, and the others have no known cause. The sample includes around 300,000 clones, with around nine tenths observed a single time. Of the sample, roughly 10% falls within the top ten clones.

The sample consisted of peripheral blood, taken in a trial of Ad26.COV2.S vaccine versus placebo. These receptors all stem from a person between 18 and 59 years old who received the Ad26.COV2.S COVID-19 vaccine or a placebo.

This clone appeared a few times. This sequence joins TRBV10-2 and TRBJ1-6; perhaps TRBD1 as D (6 bases). Germline CDR1 is WSHSY and CDR2 is SAAADI. The CDR3 consists of 13 residues. The germline V and J ends were trimmed by 8 bases and 7 bases, with 12 bases remaining between them. CDR3 amino acids: CASGVQGNSPLHF. The CDR3 DNA follows: TGCGCCAGCGGAGTCCAGGGGAATTCACCCCTCCACTTT.

The chain couples TRBV7-2 to TRBJ1-2; unclear D gene. The V end was cut by 2 bases, the J end by 4 bases, with 8 bases between. The length of the CDR3 is 13 residues. Germline CDR1 reads SGHTA; CDR2 reads FQGNSA. The CDR3 coding sequence is TGTGCCAGCAGCTTACAGGAAGCCTATGGCTACACCTTC. Its protein product is CASSLQEAYGYTF.

This chain links TRBV5-5 with TRBJ2-5; TRBD2 aligns across 13 bases. This CDR3 has 20 residues. The germline V gene encodes CDR1 SGHKS and CDR2 YYEKEE (reference sequence). With V trimmed by 4 bases and J by 0 bases, 15 bases remained unmatched. CDR3 nucleotide sequence: TGTGCCAGCAGCGGCTGGACTAGCGGGGGCACTCGACCGTACCAAGAGACCCAGTACTTC. It yields the protein CASSGWTSGGTRPYQETQYF.

The chain links TRBV4-3 to TRBJ1-1; D is unresolved. V lost 1 base and J lost 6, with 18 bases in between. This CDR3 spans 16 amino acids. The germline gives CDR1 LGHNA, CDR2 YSLEER. CDR3 sequence reads: CASSQVRGSAEAEAFF. In DNA form, the CDR3 reads TGCGCCAGCAGCCAAGTACGAGGGTCGGCTGAGGCTGAAGCTTTCTTT.

The count of this clone is one. The J gene is TRBJ2-2, the V gene TRBV7-3; 10 positions agree with TRBD1. The CDR3 sequence is 16 residues long. Trimming cost V 5 bases and J 5 bases; bases outside gene matches: 8. Germline V gives CDR1 SGHTA, CDR2 FQGTGA. The CDR3 DNA sequence: TGTGCCAGCAGCCAGCGACAGGGGGCGCGAACCGGGGAGCTGTTTTTT. It specifies CASSQRQGARTGELFF.

This chain links TRBV7-8 with TRBJ1-5; 10 nucleotides match TRBD1. The V gene's germline CDR1 is SGHVS and CDR2 FQNEAQ. V lost 5 bases to trimming and J lost 7 bases; unmatched junction nucleotides: 2. The CDR3 loop spans 13 amino acids. For the CDR3, the DNA is TGTGCCAGCAGCATGGACAGGGGGCAGCCCCAGCATTTT. Residues: CASSMDRGQPQHF.

The chain uses TRBV4-3 and TRBJ1-2; maybe TRBD1 (5 bases). This CDR3 has 16 amino acids. The germline V gene has CDR1 LGHNA and CDR2 YSLEER. Between the trimmed V and J ends, which lost 0 bases and 4 bases, there was a span of 15 bases. The CDR3 sequence is CASSQDGVGQVYGYTF. Here the CDR3 DNA reads TGCGCCAGCAGCCAAGATGGGGTGGGGCAGGTCTATGGCTACACCTTC.